This TCR beta chain was identified in a study of Graves' ophthalmopathy and Graves' hyperthyroidism. RNA transcripts were the source from which TCR beta CDR3 regions were amplified. Investigators did first-round RT-PCR with HTBI primers, then second-round multiplex PCR. In TCRdb, the multiplex PCR reads were re-called with MiXCR into one record per CDR3 protein. The sample comprises about 240,000 distinct CDR3 sequences, about 47% of which are singletons, and approximately 44% rests with the top ten. Comments on this clonotype: No antigen is known for it.

Study-level results: Blood also harbored most expanded thyroid clonotypes above 0.001 frequency.

The TCR comes from an adult man with Graves' ophthalmopathy. Specimen: peripheral blood.

CDR3 protein: CSAAGTGARAYEQYF. In nucleotides, the CDR3 is TGCAGTGCTGCAGGGACAGGGGCTCGGGCCTACGAGCAGTACTTC. The rearrangement joins TRBV20-1 to TRBJ2-7, with 10 nucleotides matching TRBD1. This CDR3 comprises 15 residues. Germline assignment: CDR1 DFQATT and CDR2 SNEGSKA (reference sequence). J lost 2 bases, V lost 5 bases, and 9 bases had no gene match.